This T cell receptor beta chain was identified in a study of shared clonotypes between healthy human individuals. Whole-study findings and limits: Naive subsets generally exceeded memory subsets in estimated richness. A reduction in generation probabilities was seen for non-shared clonotypes relative to those shared by all four donors.

Generated by immunoSEQ multiplex PCR, the TCRdb table keeps only in-frame clones and is missing some. This table holds more than 2 million clones, 85% to 95% found once. A remark on this clone: Its antigen is undetermined.

This TCR derives from a man between 18 and 29 years old in good health. Sequencing was carried out using naive CD4+ T cells sorted from blood. As to subset: CD45RA+ positively selected.

The CDR3 region has the DNA TGTGCCAGCAGGACAAGCGGGAGCACAGATACGCAGTATTTT. This gives the protein CASRTSGSTDTQYF. This chain uses TRBV5-4 with TRBJ2-3; D is perhaps TRBD2 (6 bases). V was cut by 5 bases and J by 0 bases, with 10 bases left in between. There are 14 residues in the CDR3. The germline V gene encodes CDR1 SGHNT and CDR2 YYREEE (reference sequence).